This TCR beta chain was found in a study of shared clonotypes between healthy human individuals. Clones were read by immunoSEQ multiplex PCR, and TCRdb kept only the in-frame ones, dropping some. The sample has approximately 940,000 clones; roughly 72% are singletons. V lost 5 bases, J lost 8 bases, and 9 bases stayed unmatched. The CDR3 sequence is 15 residues long. CDR1 and CDR2 (germline): GTSNPN, SVGIG (reference sequence). The sample comprised memory CD4+ T cells sorted from blood. Indicated subset: CD45RA-negative fraction. The source is a man younger than 35 in good health. The chain links TRBV30 to TRBJ2-1; 13 bases line up with TRBD2. The CDR3 sequence: CAWVKLAGGRHEQFF. Here the CDR3 DNA reads TGTGCCTGGGTAAAACTAGCGGGGGGGCGCCATGAGCAGTTCTTC.